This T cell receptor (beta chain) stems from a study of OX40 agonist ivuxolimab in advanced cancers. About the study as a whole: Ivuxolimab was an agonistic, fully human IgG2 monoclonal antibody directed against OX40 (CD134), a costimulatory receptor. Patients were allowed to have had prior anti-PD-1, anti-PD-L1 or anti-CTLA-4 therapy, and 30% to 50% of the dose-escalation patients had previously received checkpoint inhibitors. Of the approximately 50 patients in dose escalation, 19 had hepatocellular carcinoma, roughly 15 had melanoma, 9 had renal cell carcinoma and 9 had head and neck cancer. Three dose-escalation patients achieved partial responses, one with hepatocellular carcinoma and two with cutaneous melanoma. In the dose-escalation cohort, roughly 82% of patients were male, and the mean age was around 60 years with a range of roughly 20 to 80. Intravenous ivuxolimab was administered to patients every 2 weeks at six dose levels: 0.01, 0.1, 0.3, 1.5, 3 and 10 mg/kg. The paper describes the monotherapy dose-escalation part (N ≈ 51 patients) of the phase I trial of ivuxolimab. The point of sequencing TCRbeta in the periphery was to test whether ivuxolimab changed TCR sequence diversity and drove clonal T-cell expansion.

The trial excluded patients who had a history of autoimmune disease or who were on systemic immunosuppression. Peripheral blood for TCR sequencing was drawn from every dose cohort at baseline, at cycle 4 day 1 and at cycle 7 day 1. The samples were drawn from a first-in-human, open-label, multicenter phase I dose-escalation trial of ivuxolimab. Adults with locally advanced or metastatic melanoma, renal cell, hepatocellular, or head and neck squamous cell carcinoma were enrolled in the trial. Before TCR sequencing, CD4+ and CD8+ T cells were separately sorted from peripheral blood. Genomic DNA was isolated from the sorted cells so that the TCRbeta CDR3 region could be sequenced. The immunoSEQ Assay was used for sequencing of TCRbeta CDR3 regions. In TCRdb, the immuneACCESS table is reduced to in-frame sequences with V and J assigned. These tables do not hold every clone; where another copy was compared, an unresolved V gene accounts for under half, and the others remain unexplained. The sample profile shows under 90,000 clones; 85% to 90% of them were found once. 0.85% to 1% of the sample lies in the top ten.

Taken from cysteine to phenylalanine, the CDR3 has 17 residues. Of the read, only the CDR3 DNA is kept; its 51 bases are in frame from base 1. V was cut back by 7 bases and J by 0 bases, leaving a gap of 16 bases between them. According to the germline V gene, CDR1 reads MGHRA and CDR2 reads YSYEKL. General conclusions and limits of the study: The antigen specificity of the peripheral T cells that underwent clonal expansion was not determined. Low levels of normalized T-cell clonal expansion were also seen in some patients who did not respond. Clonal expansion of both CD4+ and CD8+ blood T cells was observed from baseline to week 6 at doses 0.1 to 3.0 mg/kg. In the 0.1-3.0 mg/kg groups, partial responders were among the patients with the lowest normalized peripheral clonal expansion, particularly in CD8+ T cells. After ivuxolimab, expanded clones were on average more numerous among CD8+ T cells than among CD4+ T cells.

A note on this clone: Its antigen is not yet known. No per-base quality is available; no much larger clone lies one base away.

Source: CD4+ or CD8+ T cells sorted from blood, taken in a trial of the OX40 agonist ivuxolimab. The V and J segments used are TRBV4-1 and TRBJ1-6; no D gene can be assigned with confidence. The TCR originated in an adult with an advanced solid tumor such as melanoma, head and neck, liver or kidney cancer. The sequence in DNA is TGCGCCAGCAACGTGGGTTTCCTTAGCTCCTATAATTCACCCCTCCACTTT. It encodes CASNVGFLSSYNSPLHF.